The next 13 T cell receptor delta chains were all read from a single sample in a study of gamma-delta T cells after stem cell transplantation (dated by TCRdb to the mid-2010s). The library was obtained by RT-PCR. The run used an Illumina MiSeq. Identical DNA sequences were merged into single rows after TCRdb reprocessed the public reads with CATT. Within this sample are over 2,500 delta-chain clones, with less than 2% of them counted one time only. The biggest ten clones account for 9.5% to 15% of the sample. Sequencing was done on a sample of gamma-delta T cells. These receptors originate from a human donor. It is not recorded whose cells these are; they may come from a transplant donor.

On this clone: The mismatch at residue 17 between this DNA's translation and the TCRdb protein of a much larger clone likely reflects a read error; the protein shown is translated from the DNA. The rearrangement links TRDV2 to TRDJ1, with unresolved D. The CDR3 runs to 19 residues. CDR1 is GEAIGNYY, CDR2 EKD, per germline. The CDR3 is CACDTVGLGGFSYTDKPIF. Written as DNA, the CDR3 is TGTGCCTGTGACACGGTCGGTCTTGGTGGGTTTTCGTACACCGATAAACCCATCTTT.

J is TRDJ1 and V is TRDV2; 8 nucleotides align to TRDD3. CDR3 length: 20 residues. The junction had 21 bases not matched to a gene; V was cut back by 0 bases and J by 4 bases. The germline gives CDR1 GEAIGNYY, CDR2 EKD. For the CDR3, the DNA is TGTGCCTGTGACACCATCCGTCCGAGTTTTTCCCAGGGATACGTCGATAAACTCATCTTT. Its translation: CACDTIRPSFSQGYVDKLIF.

This clone was seen a handful of times. A far larger clone is a single base away, which makes a read error likely. The CDR3 DNA reads as TGTGCCTGTAACACCGCAGAGGCGAAGTACACCGATAAACTCATCTTT. It yields the protein CACNTAEAKYTDKLIF. The chain recombines TRDV2 with TRDJ1; D gene unclear. From germline, CDR1 is GEAIGNYY and CDR2 EKD. The CDR3 runs 16 residues.

By sample share, this clone is medium-sized (0.01 to 0.1%). At the DNA level, this CDR3 is encoded by other sequences in the same sample as well. The rearrangement links TRDV2 to TRDJ1; 12 bases map to TRDD3. Germline V lookup: CDR1 GEAIGNYY, CDR2 EKD. Trimming cost V 0 bases and J 7 bases; bases outside gene matches: 8. The CDR3 spans 16 residues. The CDR3 region has the DNA TGTGCCTGTGACACCGTGTCGCTGGGGGATACGCTTAAACTCATCTTT. Its protein product is CACDTVSLGDTLKLIF.

On this clone itself: This likely stems from a read error, as it lies one base from a far larger clone. The chain couples TRDV2 to TRDJ1; TRDD3 aligns across 9 bases. J gave up 7 bases and V 6 bases, and 17 bases lay outside the gene matches. The CDR3 runs 16 residues. The germline CDR1 and CDR2 sequences are GEAIGNYY and EKD. As DNA, the CDR3 is TGTGCCTGTAACGGACTGGGGGAATGGTTACGTGGTAAACTCATCTTT. As protein: CACNGLGEWLRGKLIF.

The CDR3 DNA reads TGTGCCTTTGGACTGTTCTACGGCTGGGGGAGACCCTACACCGATAAACTCATCTTT. Translating gives CAFGLFYGWGRPYTDKLIF. V is TRDV3 and J is TRDJ1; 8 bases match TRDD3. Trimming at V came to 2 bases and at J to 0 bases, leaving 20 bases not matched to a gene. The CDR3 runs 19 residues. CDR1 TVYSNPD and CDR2 GDNSRS come from the germline V gene (reference sequence).

In the case of this clone: The TCRdb record carries a much larger clone's protein, which differs from this DNA's translation at residue 4; a read error is the likely cause, and the protein listed here is the DNA translation. The chain has TRDV2 and TRDJ1, with 10 bases fitting TRDD3. This CDR3 is built from 19 residues. Germline CDR1 is GEAIGNYY and CDR2 is EKD. The CDR3 DNA reads TGTGCCTGTGGCACCGGTTCTCTGCTGGGGGATATAGACACCGATAAACTCATCTTT. This encodes CACGTGSLLGDIDTDKLIF.

By proportion, this clone is medium-sized. The sample has other DNA sequences that encode this CDR3 too. The chain is built from TRDV2 and TRDJ1; no clear D gene. The germline V and J ends were trimmed by 0 bases and 0 bases, with 7 bases remaining between them. This CDR3 is built from 14 residues. The V gene's germline CDR1 is GEAIGNYY and CDR2 EKD. CDR3 sequence reads: CACDTLQYTDKLIF. The CDR3 DNA is TGTGCCTGTGACACCCTCCAGTACACCGATAAACTCATCTTT.

As for this clone: A far larger clone is one nucleotide away, so this likely arose from a read error. Different DNA sequences within this sample yield the same CDR3. This chain links TRDV2 with TRDJ1; 8 bases align to TRDD3. Germline lookup yields CDR1 GEAIGNYY and CDR2 EKD. The CDR3 extends over 18 amino acids. CDR3 loop: CACDPVLGVEEYTDKLIF. In DNA form, the CDR3 reads TGTGCTTGTGACCCGGTACTGGGGGTGGAGGAATACACCGATAAACTCATCTTT.

This clone is labeled medium-sized. The J gene is TRDJ1, the V gene TRDV2; 7 bases are shared with TRDD3. Germline assignment: CDR1 GEAIGNYY and CDR2 EKD. The CDR3 has 15 residues. With V trimmed by 4 bases and J by 1 base, 8 bases remained unmatched. The CDR3 DNA reads as TGTGCCTGTGATTTTGTACTGGGGACCACCGATAAACTCATCTTT. Translated: CACDFVLGTTDKLIF.

A word on this clone: A much larger clone sits a single nucleotide away, making a read error possible. Other nucleotide sequences from this sample produce the same CDR3. This chain joins TRDV2 and TRDJ1; 8 nucleotides line up with TRDD3. This CDR3 has 15 residues. Germline lookup yields CDR1 GEAIGNYY and CDR2 EKD. The CDR3 DNA sequence: TGTGCCTGTGACAAGCTGGGGATACAAACCGATAAACTCATCTTC. The encoded protein is CACDKLGIQTDKLIF.

This clone occurred a few times. With a much larger clone just one base away, this may be a read error. The gene calls are TRDV2 and TRDJ1; perhaps TRDD3 as D (6 bases). Deletions cut 2 bases from V and 1 base from J, with 13 bases between. The germline V gene encodes CDR1 GEAIGNYY and CDR2 EKD. This CDR3 comprises 15 residues. The CDR3 protein is CACDSTGRPTDKLIF. CDR3 coding DNA: TGTGCCTGTGACAGTACTGGGCGCCCCACCGATAAACTCATCTTT.

This clone is medium-sized. Here the CDR3 reads CACDESGGSSSWDTRQMFF. The DNA of the CDR3 is TGTGCCTGTGACGAGTCTGGGGGATCAAGCTCCTGGGACACCCGACAGATGTTTTTC. The V and J genes are TRDV2 and TRDJ3; 9 positions match TRDD3. The germline V gene has CDR1 GEAIGNYY and CDR2 EKD. The CDR3 has 19 residues. After removal of 3 bases from V and 0 bases from J, the junction contained 8 bases not matched to a gene.